This TCR beta chain was identified in a study of Ad26.COV2.S vaccination and SARS-CoV-2 variants. Study background: Ad26.COV2.S given intramuscularly, once or twice 56 days apart. Points from the study as a whole: After vaccination, reports described spike-specific CD8+ and CD4+ T cell responses as showing substantial breadth.

Method: immunoSEQ multiplex PCR; TCRdb's copy keeps in-frame clones and lacks some. The sample has 350,000 to 450,000 clones, 92% seen once. V shed 4 bases and J shed 0 bases, with 10 bases lying between them. Germline assignment: CDR1 SGHAT and CDR2 FQNNGV. The CDR3 covers 14 residues. The sample's treatment: roughly 18 received Ad26.COV2.S at low or high dose, single or two shots; 5 received placebo; per-sample allocation not given. Each sample was drawn 63 days after the first injection (of vaccine or placebo). The study used a vaccine consisting of an Ad26 vector that expressed Wuhan-strain SARS-CoV-2 spike. A word on this clone: Its antigen remains unknown.

This sequence originates from a person between 18 and 59 years old who received the Ad26.COV2.S COVID-19 vaccine or a placebo. The material sequenced was peripheral blood, taken in a trial of Ad26.COV2.S vaccine versus placebo. This sequence joins TRBV11-2 and TRBJ2-7; D not resolved. The CDR3 DNA reads as TGTGCCAGCAGCTACGATGCGAGCTCCTACGAGCAGTACTTC. Translated: CASSYDASSYEQYF.